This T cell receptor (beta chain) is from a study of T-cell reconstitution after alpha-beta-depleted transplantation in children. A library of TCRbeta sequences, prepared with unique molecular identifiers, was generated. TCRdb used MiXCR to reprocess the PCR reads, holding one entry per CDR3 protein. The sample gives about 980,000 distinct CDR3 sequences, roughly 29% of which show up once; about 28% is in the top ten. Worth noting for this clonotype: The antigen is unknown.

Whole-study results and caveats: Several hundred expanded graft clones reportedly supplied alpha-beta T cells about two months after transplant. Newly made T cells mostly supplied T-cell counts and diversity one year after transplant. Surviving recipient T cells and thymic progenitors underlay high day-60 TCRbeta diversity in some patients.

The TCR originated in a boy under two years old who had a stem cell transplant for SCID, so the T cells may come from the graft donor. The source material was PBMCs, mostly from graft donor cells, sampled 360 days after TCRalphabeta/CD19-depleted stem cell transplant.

This CDR3 is CSVWGPWDSNEQFF. DNA for the CDR3: TGCAGCGTTTGGGGGCCCTGGGATAGCAATGAGCAGTTCTTC. The gene calls are TRBV29-1 and TRBJ2-1; tentative D call: TRBD1 (6 bases). V was clipped by 5 bases and J by 6 bases, with 17 bases between them. Germline CDR1 reads SQVTM; CDR2 reads ANQGSEA. The CDR3 has 14 residues.